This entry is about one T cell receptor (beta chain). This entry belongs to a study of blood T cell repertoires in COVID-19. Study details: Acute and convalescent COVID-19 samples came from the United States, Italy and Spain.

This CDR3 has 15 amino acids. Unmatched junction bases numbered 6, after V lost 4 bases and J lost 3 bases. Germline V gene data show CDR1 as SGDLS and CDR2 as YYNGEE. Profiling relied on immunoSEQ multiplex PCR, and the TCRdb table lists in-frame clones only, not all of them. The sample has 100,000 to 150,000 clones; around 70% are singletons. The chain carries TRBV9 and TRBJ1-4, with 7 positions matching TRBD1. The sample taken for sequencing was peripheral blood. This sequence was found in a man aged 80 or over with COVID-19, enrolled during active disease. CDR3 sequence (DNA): TGTGCCAGCAGCTTCCAGGGGGAACCTAATGAAAAACTGTTTTTT. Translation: CASSFQGEPNEKLFF.